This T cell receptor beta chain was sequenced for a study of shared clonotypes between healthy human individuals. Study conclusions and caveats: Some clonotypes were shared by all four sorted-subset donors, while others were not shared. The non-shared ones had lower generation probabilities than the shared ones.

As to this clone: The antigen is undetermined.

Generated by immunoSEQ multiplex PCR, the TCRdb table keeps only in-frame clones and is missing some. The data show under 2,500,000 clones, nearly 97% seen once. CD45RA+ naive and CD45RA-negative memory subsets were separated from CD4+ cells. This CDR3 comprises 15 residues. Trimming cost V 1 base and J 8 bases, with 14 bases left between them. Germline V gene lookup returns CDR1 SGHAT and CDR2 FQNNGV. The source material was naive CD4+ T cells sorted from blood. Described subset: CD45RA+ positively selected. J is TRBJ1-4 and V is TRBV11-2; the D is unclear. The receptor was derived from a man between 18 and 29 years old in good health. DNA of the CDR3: TGTGCCAGCAGCTTAGTAGGCTCGGGCAGGGAAAAACTGTTTTTT. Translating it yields CASSLVGSGREKLFF.